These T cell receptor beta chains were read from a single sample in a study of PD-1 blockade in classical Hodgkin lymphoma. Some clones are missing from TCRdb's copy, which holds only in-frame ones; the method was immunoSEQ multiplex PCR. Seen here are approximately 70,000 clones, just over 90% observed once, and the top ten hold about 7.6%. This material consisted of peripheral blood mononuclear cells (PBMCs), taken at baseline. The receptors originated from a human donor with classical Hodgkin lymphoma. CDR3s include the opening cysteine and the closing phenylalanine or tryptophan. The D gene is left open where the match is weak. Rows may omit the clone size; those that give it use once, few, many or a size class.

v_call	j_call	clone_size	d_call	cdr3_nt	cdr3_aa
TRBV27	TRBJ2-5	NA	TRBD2	TGTGCCAGCAGTCCTGGGACTAGCGGCCAAGAGACCCAGTACTTC	CASSPGTSGQETQYF
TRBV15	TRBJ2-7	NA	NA	TGTGCCACCAGCATCCGTCTCGCCTACGAGCAGTACTTC	CATSIRLAYEQYF
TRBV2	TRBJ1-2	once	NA	TGTGCCACAACATCTGGGAACGATTATGGCTACACCTTC	CATTSGNDYGYTF
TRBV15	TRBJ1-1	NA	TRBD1	TGTGCCACCAGCAGAGGAGCCACCGGGACAGGGAACACTGAAGCTTTCTTT	CATSRGATGTGNTEAFF
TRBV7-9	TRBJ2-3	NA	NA	TGTGCCAGCAGCCGGGACGGGGAATGGGGCGATACGCAGTATTTT	CASSRDGEWGDTQYF
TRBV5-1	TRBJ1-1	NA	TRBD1	TGCGCCAGCAGCTCAGGGGGCTCCGGCACTGAAGCTTTCTTT	CASSSGGSGTEAFF
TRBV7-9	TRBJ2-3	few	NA	TGTGCCAGCAGCCCCGGGGGGCAGGGAGATACGCAGTATTTT	CASSPGGQGDTQYF
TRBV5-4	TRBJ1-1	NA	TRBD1	TGTGCCAGCAGCCCACGGAATGGACAGGGGATTACTGAAGCTTTCTTT	CASSPRNGQGITEAFF
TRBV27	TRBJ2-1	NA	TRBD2	TGTGCCAGCAGTTTGGTTGGCAGCGGACTAGCGGGAGGTAATGAGCAGTTCTTC	CASSLVGSGLAGGNEQFF
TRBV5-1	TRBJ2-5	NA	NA	TGCGCCCTGGGGGCTTTTTCGTACTTC	CALGAFSYF
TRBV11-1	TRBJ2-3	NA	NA	TGTGCCAGCAGCTTAACGAAACGGACTCCGGGCACAGATACGCAGTATTTT	CASSLTKRTPGTDTQYF
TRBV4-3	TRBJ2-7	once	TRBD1	TGCGCCAGCAGCCTGTCCTACCCGGCGGGACAGGGCTACGAGCAGTACTTC	CASSLSYPAGQGYEQYF
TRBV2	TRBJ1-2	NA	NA	TGTGCCAGCGGTGATGGCTACACCTTC	CASGDGYTF
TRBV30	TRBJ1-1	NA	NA	TGTGCCTGGAGTAGGCAGGGATACACTGAAGCTTTCTTT	CAWSRQGYTEAFF
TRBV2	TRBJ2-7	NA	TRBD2	TGTGCCAGCAGCCAGGGACTAGCGGGGGTGTACGAGCAGTACTTC	CASSQGLAGVYEQYF
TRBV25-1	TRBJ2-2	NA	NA	TGTGCCAGCAGTAGGGGGGATATGGGTGCGGACACCGGGGAGCTGTTTTTT	CASSRGDMGADTGELFF
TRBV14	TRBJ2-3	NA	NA	TGTGCCAGCAGCCATCAGCGGTTAAGCACAGATACGCAGTATTTT	CASSHQRLSTDTQYF